This T cell receptor beta chain was obtained from a study of CD8+ T cells in alopecia areata. Study-level results: Among patients, TCR sharing was less clear than in mice, a difference possibly due in part to HLA diversity in the patient population.

This clone was seen many times. No antigen is known for it. Gene labels here are mouse ones. The read falls 4 residues short of the CDR3 end, and the missing part is taken from the germline J gene. Reverse transcribed after extraction, RNA yielded cDNA as the sequencing template. Some clones are missing from TCRdb's copy, which holds only in-frame ones; the method was immunoSEQ multiplex PCR. The data show about 2,700 clones, none appearing only once, with 45% to 60% held by the ten largest. The CDR3 is made up of 11 amino acids. CDR1 FNHDT and CDR2 SITEND come from the germline V gene (reference sequence).

The origin of this receptor is a C3H/HeJ mouse with alopecia areata. Strain MHC haplotype: H2-k. The chain carries TRBV19 and TRBJ2-4; the D is unclear. The sequenced sample was lesional skin. CDR3 sequence reads: CASSTANTLYF. The sequenced CDR3 bases are TGTGCCAGCAGTACTGCCAAC.